This T cell receptor beta chain was identified in a study of cytomegalovirus exposure and HLA in healthy donors. With 60 Vbeta and 13 Jbeta primers, the PCR was carried out. Generated by immunoSEQ multiplex PCR, the TCRdb table keeps only in-frame clones and is missing some. The data contain under 110,000 clones, 70% to 85% of them singletons. Looked up from germline, CDR1 is SGHTA and CDR2 is FQGNSA. CDR3 length: 13 residues. V shed 5 bases and J shed 2 bases, with 6 bases lying between them. Specimen: PBMCs. The chain couples TRBV7-2 to TRBJ2-2, with unresolved D. This receptor was identified in a man aged 55 to 70 in good health and CMV-seronegative. The DNA for the CDR3 is TGTGCCAGCAGCCGTTTTAACACCGGGGAGCTGTTTTTT. Translated: CASSRFNTGELFF.